This T cell receptor (beta chain) was sequenced in a study of T cell responses to AZD1222 COVID-19 vaccine. The table came from immunoSEQ multiplex PCR; TCRdb's copy has only in-frame clones and leaves some out. The sample's table shows about 140,000 clones. Trimming took 4 bases from V and 1 from J; bases not matched to a gene: 2. The CDR3 runs to 15 residues. The V gene's germline CDR1 is SNHLY and CDR2 FYNNEI. The sample was peripheral blood. The sequence derives from an adult in good health. The gene calls are TRBV2 and TRBJ1-3; TRBD1 agrees at 9 bases. The CDR3 loop is CASSGGTGSGNTIYF. In DNA form, the CDR3 reads TGTGCCAGCAGTGGTGGGACAGGGTCTGGAAACACCATATATTTT.